This is a list of T cell receptor beta chains from one sample in a study of PD-L1 blockade in urothelial cancer. The protocol was immunoSEQ multiplex PCR, while the TCRdb copy is restricted to in-frame clones and leaves out a portion. The sample holds 85,000 to 100,000 clones, 87% seen once. Sequenced here: PBMCs, sampled around atezolizumab (anti-PD-L1) treatment. The receptor set was obtained from a man aged 55-75 years with urothelial cancer. CDR3s include the opening cysteine and the closing phenylalanine or tryptophan. The D gene is left open where the match is weak. Rows may omit the clone size; those that give it use once, few, many or a size class.

J gene	V gene	clone size	D gene	CDR3 DNA	CDR3 protein
TRBJ2-1	TRBV5-1	-	TRBD2	TGCGCCAGCAGCCGGAGACCGGCTAGCGGAACCTACAATGAGCAGTTCTTC	CASSRRPASGTYNEQFF
TRBJ1-3	TRBV7-8	-	-	TGTGCCAGCAGCTCAGGAGGCAGGGAGGGACACACCATATATTTT	CASSSGGREGHTIYF
TRBJ1-1	TRBV9	-	-	TGTGCCATACAACGGGGGGCTAAAGGGCGAAGGACTGAAGCTTTCTTT	CAIQRGAKGRRTEAFF
TRBJ1-2	TRBV19	-	-	TGTGCCAGTAGTACCTCGGGAGGAAGGAACTATGGCTACACCTTC	CASSTSGGRNYGYTF
TRBJ1-2	TRBV29-1	-	-	TGCAGCGTCCCGCACCCCCCGGAGCCGGGGGGCTACACCTTC	CSVPHPPEPGGYTF
TRBJ2-1	TRBV27	-	TRBD2	TGTGCCAGCAGTTTAATGCGGGGACTAGCGGTGTCCTACAATGAGCAGTTCTTC	CASSLMRGLAVSYNEQFF
TRBJ2-1	TRBV2	-	TRBD2	TGTGCCGAAGGTCGTACGGGGGGGAGCTCCTACAATGAGCAGTTCTTC	CAEGRTGGSSYNEQFF
TRBJ2-7	TRBV18	-	-	TGTGCCAGCTCACCAATGAGCGTCGTATCCTACGAGCAGTACTTC	CASSPMSVVSYEQYF
TRBJ2-2	TRBV13	-	-	TGTGCCACCTTCGGGGGCACCGGGGAGCTGTTTTTT	CATFGGTGELFF
TRBJ2-1	TRBV27	-	-	TGTGCCAGCAGTTTATCGATCCCCGACAGGTTCTCCTACAATGAGCAGTTCTTC	CASSLSIPDRFSYNEQFF
TRBJ2-3	TRBV4-1	-	TRBD2	TGCGCCAGCAGCCAAGGGCGGGGGGGGCTCACAGATACGCAGTATTTT	CASSQGRGGLTDTQYF
TRBJ2-5	TRBV4-1	-	-	TGCGCCAGCAGCCAAGATCGCGAGGGGAGGGAGACCCAGTACTTC	CASSQDREGRETQYF
TRBJ2-3	TRBV5-1	-	TRBD2	TGCGCCAGCAGCCTCGCCGGGACTAGCGGCACAGATACGCAGTATTTT	CASSLAGTSGTDTQYF
TRBJ1-5	TRBV6-5	-	-	TGTGCCAGCCGAGGGGGGGGCAATCAGCCCCAGCATTTT	CASRGGGNQPQHF
TRBJ1-4	TRBV21-1	-	-	TGTGCCAGCAGCAAGAGGGGGTGGGACAGGGGAATCTATGAAAAACTGTTTTTT	CASSKRGWDRGIYEKLFF
TRBJ2-7	TRBV5-1	-	TRBD1	TGCGCCAGCAGCGAGCAGGGGGCAGGAGACGAGCAGTACTTC	CASSEQGAGDEQYF
TRBJ2-1	TRBV7-9	once	TRBD2	TGTGCCAGCAGCGCCCCGGGACTAGCCGACAATGAGCAGTTCTTC	CASSAPGLADNEQFF
TRBJ2-3	TRBV7-2	-	-	TGTGCCAGCAGCTCCCCGGGGGTTACGCAGTATTTT	CASSSPGVTQYF
TRBJ1-1	TRBV11-3	-	TRBD1	TGTGCCAGCCAGACAGGGCCGAACACTGAAGCTTTCTTT	CASQTGPNTEAFF
TRBJ2-3	TRBV27	-	TRBD2	TGTGCCAGCAGTTCGGGACTAAGCACAGATACGCAGTATTTT	CASSSGLSTDTQYF
TRBJ2-1	TRBV7-3	-	TRBD2	TGTGCCAGCAGCCCGCGGGAGGGCCTGGGCCATGAGCAGTTCTTC	CASSPREGLGHEQFF
TRBJ1-2	TRBV11-2	-	-	TGTGCCAGCAGCTCCGCGGTGTTAACTAACTATGGCTACACCTTC	CASSSAVLTNYGYTF
TRBJ2-1	TRBV30	-	-	TGTGCCTGGACTGGGGGACTTTCCTACAATGAGCAGTTCTTC	CAWTGGLSYNEQFF
TRBJ2-7	TRBV29-1	-	TRBD2	TGCAGCGGAATACTAGCGGGCGGCTCCTACGAGCAGTACTTC	CSGILAGGSYEQYF
TRBJ1-5	TRBV28	-	TRBD1	TGTGCCAGCAGTTCCGGGACAGGGCTACATCAGCCCCAGCATTTT	CASSSGTGLHQPQHF
TRBJ1-2	TRBV6-5	-	-	TGTGCCAGCAGCCCTATTACAGGGAATAACTATGGCTACACCTTC	CASSPITGNNYGYTF
TRBJ2-7	TRBV6-1	-	-	TGTGCCAGTGAGACAGGGAGGTACGAGCAGTACTTC	CASETGRYEQYF
TRBJ1-2	TRBV4-3	-	-	TGCGCCAGCAGCCAAGGGGCCATTAACTATGGCTACACCTTC	CASSQGAINYGYTF
TRBJ1-5	TRBV19	-	-	TGTGCCAGTAGTATAATATCGGGTGCGGGCAATCAGCCCCAGCATTTT	CASSIISGAGNQPQHF
TRBJ2-7	TRBV5-6	-	TRBD1	TGTGCCAGCAGCTTGGGGGGGCAGGGGGCCTACGAGCAGTACTTC	CASSLGGQGAYEQYF
TRBJ2-5	TRBV27	-	-	TGTGCCAGCAAGCCTGAAGGGGTCGGAGAGACCCAGTACTTC	CASKPEGVGETQYF
TRBJ1-1	TRBV14	-	-	TGTGCCAGCAGCCAAGATGGGTTTGGCAGCCTGCGAGCGGTTGGAGCTTTCTTT	CASSQDGFGSLRAVGAFF
TRBJ2-2	TRBV5-1	-	TRBD2	TGCGCCAGCAGGCTAGCGGGGGGCCCAAAGACCGGGGAGCTGTTTTTT	CASRLAGGPKTGELFF
TRBJ2-3	TRBV5-4	-	-	TGTGCCAGCAGCTCGGCAGATACGCAGTATTTT	CASSSADTQYF
TRBJ1-3	TRBV7-2	-	TRBD1	TGTGCCAGCAGCTCGACAGGGTCTGGAAACACCATATATTTT	CASSSTGSGNTIYF
TRBJ1-2	TRBV5-6	-	TRBD1	TGTGCCAGCAGTTCTCCGGGACAGGGTCTGCTGGGCTACACCTTC	CASSSPGQGLLGYTF
TRBJ2-5	TRBV11-2	-	TRBD1	TGTGCCAGCAGCGACACCCCGGGACAGCAAGAGACCCAGTACTTC	CASSDTPGQQETQYF
TRBJ1-1	TRBV5-6	-	-	TGTGCCAGCAGCTTCGGGGCGGGGGACGATGAAGCTTTCTTT	CASSFGAGDDEAFF
TRBJ2-1	TRBV15	-	TRBD2	TGTGCCACCAGCAGGGCCCCCCCACTAGCGGGGGAACGTAACGAGCAGTTCTTC	CATSRAPPLAGERNEQFF
TRBJ1-1	TRBV5-1	-	-	TGCGCCAGCAGCTCAGCGACAGGTTGGTTGAACACTGAAGCTTTCTTT	CASSSATGWLNTEAFF
TRBJ2-7	TRBV15	-	TRBD1	TGTGCCACCAGCAGACTTTTTGGACAGGGCCTCTCCTACGAGCAGTACTTC	CATSRLFGQGLSYEQYF
TRBJ2-1	TRBV7-3	-	TRBD2	TGTGCCAGCAGCTTACTGCCCGGGGAGGGTAGGAATGAGCAGTTCTTC	CASSLLPGEGRNEQFF
TRBJ2-2	TRBV15	-	-	TGTGCCACCAGCAGGGGGGCCAGGGAGTTCGCCGGGGAGCTGTTTTTT	CATSRGAREFAGELFF
TRBJ2-3	TRBV5-1	-	-	TGCGCCAGCAGCGGGGCTAACCCCACAGATACGCAGTATTTT	CASSGANPTDTQYF
TRBJ2-7	TRBV27	-	-	TGTGCCACCCTGGGGGGTCCTTCCTACGAGCAGTACTTC	CATLGGPSYEQYF
TRBJ1-4	TRBV19	-	-	TGTGCCAGCAGCAGGGTTAACAATGAAAAACTGTTTTTT	CASSRVNNEKLFF
TRBJ2-3	TRBV29-1	-	TRBD2	TGCAGCGTTCGAACTAGCGGGGGGAATACGCAGTATTTT	CSVRTSGGNTQYF
TRBJ1-2	TRBV5-1	-	TRBD1	TGCGCCAGCAGCTTGGTACAGGGGGTCTATGGCTACACCTTC	CASSLVQGVYGYTF